The rows below give T cell receptor beta chains drawn from one sample of a study of cytomegalovirus exposure and HLA in healthy donors. Assay: immunoSEQ multiplex PCR; the TCRdb copy retains only in-frame clones and omits some. Altogether around 70,000 clones are present, nearly 80% being singletons, with the ten largest covering 8% to 9.5%. What was sequenced was PBMCs. These TCRs come from a woman between 40 and 50 years old in good health and CMV-seropositive. The CDR3 runs from the conserved cysteine through the conserved F or W. D genes are given only for firm matches. For some rows the clone size is stated as once, few or many, or as a class when expanded; others skip it.

CASSPSTPGGDGEKLFF TGTGCCAGCTCACCATCTACTCCGGGGGGGGACGGTGAAAAACTGTTTTTT . TRBV18 . TRBJ1-4
CASSPPGQGNYEQYF TGTGCCAGCTCACCACCGGGACAGGGGAACTACGAGCAGTACTTC TRBD1 TRBV18 . TRBJ2-7
CASSQDGITEAFF TGTGCCAGCAGCCAGGACGGGATCACTGAAGCTTTCTTT . TRBV7-8 . TRBJ1-1
CAWTIRSSGEQFF TGTGCCTGGACCATAAGGTCTAGCGGTGAGCAGTTCTTC TRBD2 TRBV30 . TRBJ2-1
CASSPEGRATNEKLFF TGCGCCAGCAGCCCGGAGGGAAGGGCAACTAATGAAAAACTGTTTTTT . TRBV4-1 . TRBJ1-4
CAWNTGTSSTGELFF TGTGCCTGGAATACCGGGACTAGCAGCACCGGGGAGCTGTTTTTT TRBD2 TRBV30 . TRBJ2-2
CASSLEGAGSPLHF TGTGCCAGCAGCTTAGAGGGCGCGGGGTCACCCCTCCACTTT . TRBV7-2 . TRBJ1-6
CASRISGGTYNEQFF TGTGCCAGCAGAATAAGCGGGGGGACCTACAATGAGCAGTTCTTC TRBD2 TRBV11-2 few TRBJ2-1
CASSLGQGGFNYGYTF TGTGCCAGCAGTTTGGGACAGGGGGGCTTTAACTATGGCTACACCTTC TRBD1 TRBV2 . TRBJ1-2
CASRPGGSYEQYF TGTGCCAGCAGGCCCGGCGGGTCCTACGAGCAGTACTTC . TRBV28 . TRBJ2-7
CAWSVLEVGEAFF TGTGCCTGGAGTGTACTAGAAGTTGGCGAAGCTTTCTTT . TRBV30 . TRBJ1-1
CASKLFQVSTDTQYF TGCGCCAGCAAACTCTTCCAGGTATCCACAGATACGCAGTATTTT . TRBV5-1 . TRBJ2-3
CASSRGQETSPLHF TGTGCCAGCAGCCGTGGACAGGAAACTTCACCCCTCCACTTT TRBD1 TRBV7-9 . TRBJ1-6
CASSLEGVSNQPQHF TGTGCCAGCAGTTTAGAGGGAGTAAGCAATCAGCCCCAGCATTTT . TRBV28 . TRBJ1-5
CAWSVSSTDTQYF TGTGCCTGGAGTGTAAGCAGCACAGATACGCAGTATTTT . TRBV30 . TRBJ2-3
CASNRRGDRGYTF TGTGCCAGCAATCGGCGGGGGGATCGGGGCTACACCTTC . TRBV25-1 few TRBJ1-2
CATDLTTSSYEQYF TGTGCCACCGATTTAACGACTAGTTCCTACGAGCAGTACTTC . TRBV6-1 . TRBJ2-7
CASSLVSGTVTGELFF TGTGCCAGCAGCTTAGTCTCCGGGACAGTCACCGGGGAGCTGTTTTTT TRBD1 TRBV7-2 . TRBJ2-2
CASSYSRTGDSPLHF TGTGCCAGCAGTTACTCCAGAACAGGGGACTCACCCCTCCACTTT TRBD1 TRBV6-5 once TRBJ1-6
CASSLNTGELFF TGTGCCAGCAGCCTGAACACCGGGGAGCTGTTTTTT . TRBV6-6 . TRBJ2-2
CASSLGGTGSFYGYTF TGCGCCAGCAGCTTGGGCGGGACGGGGAGTTTCTATGGCTACACCTTC . TRBV5-1 once TRBJ1-2
CASSLGGQAVQPQHF TGTGCCAGCAGTTTAGGGGGACAGGCGGTCCAGCCCCAGCATTTT TRBD1 TRBV27 . TRBJ1-5
CASSVAAVADTQYF TGTGCCAGTAGCGTAGCAGCGGTCGCAGATACGCAGTATTTT . TRBV9 . TRBJ2-3
CASSTQGAGELFF TGTGCCAGTAGCACACAGGGGGCCGGGGAGCTGTTTTTT TRBD1 TRBV19 . TRBJ2-2
CASSLGSSYEQYF TGCGCCAGCAGCTTAGGGAGCTCCTACGAGCAGTACTTC . TRBV5-1 once TRBJ2-7
CAWETVQETQYF TGTGCCTGGGAGACAGTCCAAGAGACCCAGTACTTC . TRBV30 . TRBJ2-5
CASSSYSGGRGNEQFF TGTGCCAGCAGCTCTTATAGCGGGGGGCGGGGCAATGAGCAGTTCTTC TRBD2 TRBV7-8 . TRBJ2-1
CASSRGQGNTEAFF TGTGCCAGCAGCAGGGGACAGGGGAACACTGAAGCTTTCTTT TRBD1 TRBV7-9 . TRBJ1-1
CASSEPVPLDSTYEQYF TGTGCCAGCAGTGAACCCGTTCCCCTGGACAGTACCTACGAGCAGTACTTC . TRBV25-1 . TRBJ2-7
CASSPGSGQGENTIYF TGTGCCAGCAGCCCCGGTTCGGGACAGGGGGAAAACACCATATATTTT TRBD1 TRBV7-2 once TRBJ1-3
CASTPEGAGDSPLHF TGTGCCAGCACCCCGGAGGGGGCAGGAGATTCACCCCTCCACTTT TRBD1 TRBV6-1 . TRBJ1-6
CASSLVSSAYEQYF TGTGCCAGCAGCTTGGTGAGCAGCGCCTACGAGCAGTACTTC . TRBV5-6 . TRBJ2-7
CASSLGTGGTGELFF TGTGCCAGCAGCTTGGGGACGGGGGGCACCGGGGAGCTGTTTTTT TRBD2 TRBV5-4 . TRBJ2-2
CASSTGTGRVPEAFF TGTGCCAGTAGTACCGGGACAGGGAGAGTCCCTGAAGCTTTCTTT TRBD1 TRBV19 . TRBJ1-1
CASRSPSYNEQFF TGTGCCAGCAGGAGTCCCTCCTACAATGAGCAGTTCTTC . TRBV6-5 . TRBJ2-1
CASSFTGTGYEQYF TGTGCCAGCAGTTTCACCGGGACAGGCTACGAGCAGTACTTC TRBD1 TRBV6-1 . TRBJ2-7
CASSSRDRAYTGELFF TGTGCCAGCAGTTCCCGGGACAGGGCGTATACCGGGGAGCTGTTTTTT TRBD1 TRBV28 . TRBJ2-2
CASSSRLALDTGELFF TGTGCCAGCAGTTCCCGACTAGCGTTGGACACCGGGGAGCTGTTTTTT TRBD2 TRBV28 . TRBJ2-2
CASSPPSYGGGVSYEQYF TGTGCCAGCTCACCACCGTCTTATGGAGGGGGCGTCTCCTACGAGCAGTACTTC . TRBV18 . TRBJ2-7
CASTQPGQLIQETQYF TGCGCCAGCACTCAACCGGGACAGCTAATCCAAGAGACCCAGTACTTC TRBD1 TRBV5-1 . TRBJ2-5
CSVRTGGGEQYF TGCAGCGTGAGGACAGGGGGCGGCGAGCAGTACTTC TRBD1 TRBV29-1 . TRBJ2-7
CASSQERGGLQPQHF TGCGCCAGCAGCCAAGAAAGGGGGGGGCTTCAGCCCCAGCATTTT . TRBV4-1 . TRBJ1-5
CASIPGQIPLEQYF TGTGCCAGCATCCCGGGACAGATACCTCTCGAGCAGTACTTC TRBD1 TRBV6-1 . TRBJ2-7
CASSVGDIGTGELFF TGTGCCAGCAGCGTCGGGGATATAGGCACCGGGGAGCTGTTTTTT . TRBV9 . TRBJ2-2
CSAVTNRGRPYNEQFF TGCAGCGCTGTAACAAACAGGGGGAGGCCCTACAATGAGCAGTTCTTC TRBD1 TRBV29-1 few TRBJ2-1